Following are 31 T cell receptor beta chains from one sample sequenced in a study of blood T cell repertoires in COVID-19. The assay was immunoSEQ multiplex PCR, and TCRdb's table has in-frame clones only and misses some. This table has about 320,000 clones, 85% to 95% appearing once. The sequencing sample was made of PBMCs or T cells enriched from blood (not recorded which). These receptors all stem from a woman under 40 who had been exposed to COVID-19.

CDR3 DNA sequence: TGTGCCAGCAGCGAAACCGGGACAGGGCTTAGCAATCAGCCCCAGCATTTT. It translates to CASSETGTGLSNQPQHF. The chain uses TRBV2 and TRBJ1-5; the match to TRBD1 covers 9 bases. CDR1 is SNHLY, CDR2 FYNNEI, per germline. After removal of 6 bases from V and 0 bases from J, the junction contained 9 bases not matched to a gene. The CDR3 has 17 amino acids.

This clone is a singleton in its sample. The rearrangement links TRBV30 to TRBJ1-2, with D unclear. The CDR3 has 11 amino acids. CDR1 GTSNPN and CDR2 SVGIG come from the germline V gene (reference sequence). V gave up 1 base and J gave up 8 bases, with 8 bases separating them. The CDR3 DNA is TGTGCCTGGAGTGAGAACGGGGGCTACACCTTC. Residues: CAWSENGGYTF.

This clone was seen just once. The rearrangement joins TRBV27 to TRBJ1-2; tentative D call: TRBD1 (6 bases). Looked up from germline, CDR1 is MNHEY and CDR2 is SMNVEV (reference sequence). Trimming removed 5 bases from V and 4 bases from J, with 17 bases in between. The CDR3 extends over 15 amino acids. CDR3 protein: CASSPLTRGGYGYTF. The CDR3 DNA follows: TGTGCCAGCAGTCCGCTGACCAGGGGTGGCTATGGCTACACCTTC.

The genes are TRBV6-6 and TRBJ1-2, with TRBD1 identical over 10 bases. CDR1 and CDR2 from the germline V gene are MNHNY and SVGAGI (reference sequence). With 7 bases clipped from V and 7 bases from J, the junction kept 6 bases outside the gene matches. The CDR3 has 13 residues. The DNA of the CDR3 is TGTGCCAGCAAAGGGACAGGGGCTGGTGGCTACACCTTC. As protein: CASKGTGAGGYTF.

This chain joins TRBV9 and TRBJ1-2; the match to TRBD1 covers 9 bases. The CDR3 loop spans 14 amino acids. From germline, CDR1 is SGDLS and CDR2 YYNGEE. The junction had 8 bases not matched to a gene; V was cut back by 3 bases and J by 8 bases. The CDR3 sequence: CASSDSTGGAGYTF. The CDR3 nucleotides are TGTGCCAGCAGCGACAGTACAGGGGGCGCAGGCTACACCTTC.

This rearrangement joins TRBV6-5 to TRBJ2-7; 7 nucleotides line up with TRBD1. V shed 0 bases, J shed 3 bases, and the junction held 5 bases outside the gene matches. There are 15 residues in the CDR3. Germline CDR1 reads MNHEY; CDR2 reads SVGAGI. This chain's CDR3 is CASSYSAAGGYEQYF. In DNA form, the CDR3 reads TGTGCCAGCAGTTACTCTGCGGCAGGGGGCTACGAGCAGTACTTC.

The V and J genes are TRBV30 and TRBJ1-5; no clear D. In germline, CDR1 is GTSNPN, CDR2 SVGIG (reference sequence). The V and J ends lost 3 bases and 6 bases respectively, with 12 bases between them. The CDR3 covers 13 residues. The DNA for the CDR3 is TGTGCCTGGAGCGATGAGTGGAGTCAGCCCCAGCATTTT. Translating gives CAWSDEWSQPQHF.

This chain uses TRBV19 with TRBJ2-1, with D possibly matching TRBD1 (7 bases). The CDR3 sequence is 17 residues long. The ends were cut back, 5 bases at V and 0 bases at J, with 17 bases in the middle. CDR1 LNHDA and CDR2 SQIVND come from the germline V gene (reference sequence). This CDR3 is CASSPRGRGTSYNEQFF. Here the CDR3 DNA reads TGTGCCAGTAGTCCAAGGGGGCGGGGCACCTCCTACAATGAGCAGTTCTTC.

The rearrangement uses TRBV20-1 and TRBJ2-2, with 10 bases fitting TRBD2. CDR1 is DFQATT, CDR2 SNEGSKA, per germline (reference sequence). Trimming at V came to 3 bases and at J to 5 bases, leaving 6 bases not matched to a gene. CDR3 size: 15 residues. The CDR3 nucleotides are TGCAGTGCTAGTAAACTAGCGGGGCTGACCGGGGAGCTGTTTTTT. Amino acid sequence: CSASKLAGLTGELFF.

V and J are TRBV6-2 or TRBV6-3 and TRBJ2-7; possible D gene TRBD2, 6 bases. CDR3 length: 17 residues. Germline V lookup: CDR1 MNHEY, CDR2 SVGEGT. V was trimmed by 3 bases and J by 2 bases, leaving 20 bases between them. The DNA of the CDR3 is TGTGCCAGCAGTTATGAGGGCGGGACTCCGAGGCCCTACGAGCAGTACTTC. Encoded protein: CASSYEGGTPRPYEQYF.

This rearrangement joins TRBV2 to TRBJ2-7; TRBD1 aligns across 8 bases. This CDR3 is 14 amino acids long. The ends lost 3 bases at V and 0 bases at J; junction bases unmatched: 1. Germline CDR1 SNHLY, CDR2 FYNNEI. CDR3 in amino acids: CASSDGTGSYEQYF. In DNA form, the CDR3 reads TGTGCCAGCAGTGATGGGACAGGCTCCTACGAGCAGTACTTC.

The chain couples TRBV5-1 to TRBJ2-7, with a possible D match to TRBD2 (6 bases). The length of the CDR3 is 14 residues. CDR1 and CDR2 (germline): SGHRS, YFSETQ. V lost 5 bases, J lost 1 base, and 13 bases lay in between. The CDR3 is CASRSGVGSYEQYF. The DNA for the CDR3 is TGCGCCAGCAGGTCGGGGGTCGGATCCTACGAGCAGTACTTC.

This chain connects TRBV4-1 to TRBJ1-1; 7 positions match TRBD1. The CDR3 length is 14 residues. The ends lost 7 bases at V and 0 bases at J; junction bases unmatched: 5. The germline V gene encodes CDR1 MGHRA and CDR2 YSYEKL. The CDR3: CASTLGTVNTEAFF. The CDR3 coding sequence is TGCGCCAGCACTCTCGGGACAGTGAACACTGAAGCTTTCTTT.

The chain combines TRBV10-3 with TRBJ1-1; the D is unclear. Trimming shortened V by 7 bases and J by 4 bases, and 16 bases separated the two germline ends. Germline-derived CDR1 and CDR2 are ENHRY and SYGVKD. This CDR3 has 14 amino acids. In DNA, the CDR3 is TGTGCCATCAACGGGAGGTCGGGAGGCACTGAAGCTTTCTTT. Translation: CAINGRSGGTEAFF.

The chain is built from TRBV25-1 and TRBJ2-1, with D unclear. Germline V gene sequence: CDR1 MGHDK, CDR2 SYGVNS. This CDR3 contains 13 residues. V dropped 4 bases and J dropped 5 bases, with 9 bases sitting between them. CDR3 in amino acids: CASSVRVHNEQFF. The CDR3, as DNA: TGTGCCAGCAGTGTCCGGGTCCACAATGAGCAGTTCTTC.

The V gene is TRBV7-6, the J gene TRBJ1-1; TRBD1 matches 8 bases. The CDR3 totals 14 residues. Per germline, CDR1 SGHVS and CDR2 FNYEAQ. The junction had 7 bases not matched to a gene; V was cut back by 5 bases and J by 5 bases. In nucleotides, the CDR3 is TGTGCCAGCAGCAAGACACAGGGGGTGACTGAAGCTTTCTTT. As protein: CASSKTQGVTEAFF.

The chain joins TRBV7-9 to TRBJ2-1; 12 positions match TRBD2. Germline values: CDR1 SEHNR, CDR2 FQNEAQ (reference sequence). The trim removed 1 base at V and 8 bases at J, leaving 12 bases unmatched. This CDR3 has 18 amino acids. The CDR3 DNA sequence: TGTGCCAGCAGCTTAGGCGCTAGCGGGGGGGCCGGAGCGCATGAGCAGTTCTTC. Residues: CASSLGASGGAGAHEQFF.

This chain uses TRBV7-9 with TRBJ2-1, with 9 bases identical to TRBD1. V shed 2 bases, J shed 7 bases, and the junction held 3 bases outside the gene matches. This CDR3 has 14 residues. Germline V lookup: CDR1 SEHNR, CDR2 FQNEAQ (reference sequence). The CDR3 nucleotides read TGTGCCAGCAGCTTAACACAGGGGGCTAATGAGCAGTTCTTC. Residues: CASSLTQGANEQFF.

This clone was counted a few times. V gene TRBV15 combines with J gene TRBJ1-2, with 7 bases that match TRBD1. Germline CDR1 and CDR2: LNHNV and YYDKDF (reference sequence). Trimming took 1 base from V and 7 from J; bases not matched to a gene: 9. The CDR3 contains 15 residues. The CDR3 DNA follows: TGTGCCACCAGCAGAGGAGGACAGGACGCTGCTGGCTACACCTTC. Residues: CATSRGGQDAAGYTF.

The V call is TRBV19, the J call TRBJ1-3; D not certain. CDR1 and CDR2 from the germline V gene are LNHDA and SQIVND (reference sequence). This CDR3 contains 14 residues. V dropped 5 bases and J dropped 1 base, with 9 bases sitting between them. The CDR3 bases are TGTGCCAGTAGTCGGGGTTCATCTGGAAACACCATATATTTT. Translating it yields CASSRGSSGNTIYF.

The chain combines TRBV2 with TRBJ2-3, with D uncertain. The germline CDR1 and CDR2 sequences are SNHLY and FYNNEI. Trimming shortened V by 1 base and J by 3 bases, and 11 bases separated the two germline ends. The CDR3 covers 15 residues. CDR3 coding DNA: TGTGCCAGCAGTGAAGTGGCAGAATTTACAGATACGCAGTATTTT. It specifies CASSEVAEFTDTQYF.

The CDR3 DNA follows: TGTGCCAGCAGCCAGCCGGGATACACCATATATTTT. Translating it yields CASSQPGYTIYF. The J gene is TRBJ1-3, the V gene TRBV12-3 or TRBV12-4; D not resolved. Trimming took 6 bases from V and 8 from J, leaving 11 bases between them. This CDR3 has 12 amino acids.

The chain employs TRBV5-1 and TRBJ1-2; the match to TRBD1 covers 8 bases. Unmatched junction bases numbered 3, after V lost 0 bases and J lost 5 bases. Per germline, CDR1 SGHRS and CDR2 YFSETQ. The CDR3 contains 14 residues. CDR3 sequence reads: CASSLGTGRYGYTF. DNA for the CDR3: TGCGCCAGCAGCTTGGGGACAGGGAGGTATGGCTACACCTTC.

The CDR3 coding sequence is TGTGCCAGCAGCCTAACCGGACAGGGAGGCGAGCAGTACTTC. It encodes CASSLTGQGGEQYF. V and J are TRBV3-1 (or the pseudogene TRBV3-2) and TRBJ2-7; 8 bases are a match to TRBD1. Germline V gene sequence: CDR1 LGHDT, CDR2 YNNKEL (reference sequence). The CDR3 covers 14 residues. The V gene end was trimmed by 4 bases and the J gene end by 6 bases; junction bases not matched to a gene: 8.

A single count supports this clone. The CDR3 sequence: CASGIRLSSYNEQFF. The CDR3 DNA follows: TGTGCTAGTGGTATCAGACTGAGCTCCTACAATGAGCAGTTCTTC. This chain links TRBV12-5 with TRBJ2-1; D is ambiguous. Per germline, CDR1 LGHNT and CDR2 FRNRAP. The V end was cut by 5 bases, the J end by 0 bases, with 11 bases between. The CDR3 spans 15 residues.

V is TRBV7-2 and J is TRBJ1-4, with D perhaps TRBD1 (5 bases). Trimming left V 2 bases short and J 7 bases short, with 8 bases between. The CDR3 is made up of 13 amino acids. Per the germline V gene, CDR1 is SGHTA and CDR2 is FQGNSA. The CDR3 loop reads CASSLWGGEKLFF. Here the CDR3 DNA reads TGTGCCAGCAGCTTATGGGGGGGTGAAAAACTGTTTTTT.

The chain recombines TRBV15 with TRBJ1-1, with a weak D call TRBD1 (6 bases). This CDR3 has 13 residues. Trimming left V 0 bases short and J 11 bases short, with 13 bases between. Germline V gives CDR1 LNHNV, CDR2 YYDKDF (reference sequence). In DNA, the CDR3 is TGTGCCACCAGCAGAGATACGGCAGGGGTGGCTTTCTTT. Its protein is CATSRDTAGVAFF.

This clone turned up a few times. V is TRBV7-9 and J is TRBJ1-1; D is perhaps TRBD1 (5 bases). The CDR3 extends over 15 amino acids. Germline V gives CDR1 SEHNR, CDR2 FQNEAQ (reference sequence). The V gene lost 1 base and the J gene lost 4 bases, with 13 bases spanning the gap. The DNA of the CDR3 is TGTGCCAGCAGCTTAGTAGCCCGGGGGGGCACTGAAGCTTTCTTT. This encodes CASSLVARGGTEAFF. The whole variable domain, filled in from reference TRBV7-9 and TRBJ1-1, reads DTGVSQNPRHKITKRGQNVTFRCDPISEHNRLYWYRQTLGQGPEFLTYFQNEAQLEKSRLLSDRFSAERPKGSFSTLEIQRTEQGDSAMYLCASSLVARGGTEAFFGQGTRLTVV.

This clone appeared once. The chain joins TRBV7-2 to TRBJ2-7, with TRBD2 as a possible D gene (6 bases). CDR1 is SGHTA, CDR2 FQGNSA, per germline. CDR3 length equals 15 residues. The germline V and J ends were trimmed by 4 bases and 2 bases, with 15 bases remaining between them. CDR3: CASSSTAGSAYEQYF. The CDR3 DNA is TGTGCCAGCAGCTCGACTGCGGGGTCTGCCTACGAGCAGTACTTC.

The chain links TRBV4-3 to TRBJ1-3, with TRBD1 as a possible D gene (6 bases). Per the germline V gene, CDR1 is LGHNA and CDR2 is YSLEER. V lost 0 bases and J lost 4, with 13 bases in between. The CDR3 sequence is 16 residues long. CDR3 coding DNA: TGCGCCAGCAGCCAAGATAGGGGGACAAACGGAAACACCATATATTTT. Protein: CASSQDRGTNGNTIYF.

The chain couples TRBV7-9 to TRBJ2-7; D is unclear. Deletions cut 6 bases from V and 3 bases from J, with 18 bases between. Germline V gene sequence: CDR1 SEHNR, CDR2 FQNEAQ (reference sequence). CDR3 length: 15 residues. The CDR3 DNA follows: TGTGCCAGCAGACGCCCCAGTGGCAACAACTACGAGCAGTACTTC. Residues: CASRRPSGNNYEQYF. Based on the CDR3 plus reference TRBV7-9 and TRBJ2-7, the full variable domain is DTGVSQNPRHKITKRGQNVTFRCDPISEHNRLYWYRQTLGQGPEFLTYFQNEAQLEKSRLLSDRFSAERPKGSFSTLEIQRTEQGDSAMYLCASRRPSGNNYEQYFGPGTRLTVT.